Each of the 17 T cell receptor beta chains below was sequenced from the same sample in a study of spatial heterogeneity in lung cancer. MiXCR, applied by TCRdb to the 5' RACE reads, yields one record per CDR3 protein. The sample lists roughly 120,000 distinct CDR3 sequences, roughly an eighth seen once, with approximately 16% in the top ten. Indicated time point: blood at routine non-recurrence follow-up after resection. Whole RNA, which was extracted from tumor, nontumor lung tissue or frozen PBMC, was sequenced without any cell sorting. The sample in question was PBMCs, obtained at follow-up. The receptors stem from a male donor with early-stage non-small cell lung cancer.

The sample holds many counts of this clonotype. CDR3 nucleotide sequence: TGTGCCAGCAGTTACTCCGCCGGATCCGATCAGCCCCAGCATTTT. Protein: CASSYSAGSDQPQHF. This chain uses TRBV6-6 with TRBJ1-5, with no clear D. This CDR3 has 15 amino acids. In germline, CDR1 is MNHNY, CDR2 SVGAGI (reference sequence). The V end lost 0 bases, the J end lost 5 bases, and 11 bases lay between the germline ends.

This chain connects TRBV27 to TRBJ1-5, with D maybe TRBD1 (5 bases). CDR1 is MNHEY, CDR2 SMNVEV, per germline (reference sequence). Trimming stripped 6 bases from V and 7 bases from J, with 13 bases between. The CDR3 consists of 13 residues. DNA for the CDR3: TGTGCCAGCAGGCCCCGGCGGGGGCAGCCCCAGCATTTT. This sequence encodes CASRPRRGQPQHF.

This clonotype came up many times. V gene TRBV28 combines with J gene TRBJ2-5, with D unresolved. The length of the CDR3 is 12 residues. Germline-derived CDR1 and CDR2 are MDHEN and SYDVKM. The V and J ends lost 6 bases and 2 bases respectively, with 7 bases between them. The CDR3 region is CASSPPQETQYF. The DNA for the CDR3 is TGTGCCAGCAGCCCCCCTCAAGAGACCCAGTACTTC.

This clonotype was seen a few times. CDR3 sequence reads: CSARAEGRPYEQYF. CDR3 DNA sequence: TGCAGTGCTAGAGCGGAAGGGAGGCCCTACGAGCAGTACTTC. The genes are TRBV20-1 and TRBJ2-7, with D perhaps matching TRBD2 (6 bases). Germline loops: CDR1 DFQATT, CDR2 SNEGSKA (reference sequence). This CDR3 is built from 14 residues. V was cut by 1 base and J by 2 bases, with 12 bases left in between.

This clonotype was counted between two and nine times. The chain joins TRBV9 to TRBJ1-6; perhaps TRBD1 as D (5 bases). V was cut by 0 bases and J by 10 bases, with 11 bases left in between. Germline lookup yields CDR1 SGDLS and CDR2 YYNGEE. The CDR3 is 14 residues long. The CDR3: CASSVDQGRSPLHF. The CDR3 DNA is TGTGCCAGCAGCGTAGATCAGGGTCGATCACCCCTCCACTTT. Full variable domain (outside the CDR3, taken from reference TRBV9 and TRBJ1-6): DSGVTQTPKHLITATGQRVTLRCSPRSGDLSVYWYQQSLDQGLQFLIQYYNGEERAKGNILERFSAQQFPDLHSELNLSSLELGDSALYFCASSVDQGRSPLHFGNGTRLTVT.

The chain carries TRBV3-1 and TRBJ2-3; D is perhaps TRBD2 (5 bases). This CDR3 is built from 17 residues. The germline V gene encodes CDR1 LGHDT and CDR2 YNNKEL (reference sequence). V shed 1 base and J shed 5 bases, with 19 bases lying between them. CDR3 region: CASSQVFRRGEGDTQYF. DNA for the CDR3: TGTGCCAGCAGCCAAGTTTTTAGACGAGGTGAGGGAGATACGCAGTATTTT.

This clonotype was detected ten times or more. V is TRBV19 and J is TRBJ2-1, with TRBD2 as a possible D gene (5 bases). CDR1 and CDR2 (germline): LNHDA, SQIVND (reference sequence). The CDR3 runs to 16 residues. V gave up 1 base and J gave up 1 base, with 11 bases separating them. CDR3 region: CASSIARGISYNEQFF. CDR3 nucleotide sequence: TGTGCCAGTAGTATAGCCCGGGGAATTTCCTACAATGAGCAGTTCTTC.

This clonotype was seen at least ten times. The rearrangement links TRBV11-2 to TRBJ2-3; TRBD2 is a possible D gene (5 bases). The CDR3 is made up of 12 amino acids. Germline assignment: CDR1 SGHAT and CDR2 FQNNGV. Trimming stripped 5 bases from V and 6 bases from J, with 9 bases between. The CDR3 DNA reads TGTGCCAGCAGCCCGACGGGGGATACGCAGTATTTT. Protein sequence: CASSPTGDTQYF. The full variable domain, with the rest looked up from reference TRBV11-2 and TRBJ2-3, is EAGVAQSPRYKIIEKRQSVAFWCNPISGHATLYWYQQILGQGPKLLIQFQNNGVVDDSQLPKDRFSAERLKGVDSTLKIQPAKLEDSAVYLCASSPTGDTQYFGPGTRLTVL.

Only a few counts were recorded for this clonotype. Mismatch with germline at one junction end may stem from a read error. The chain carries TRBV7-3 and TRBJ1-2; D is undetermined. Germline V gene lookup returns CDR1 SGHTA and CDR2 FQGTGA. This CDR3 spans 12 amino acids. The chain's CDR3 is CASSLGQADPYF. The CDR3 nucleotides are TGTGCCAGCAGCTTAGGCCAGGCAGACCCCTACTTC. The variable domain in full, completed from reference TRBV7-3 and TRBJ1-2, reads GAGVSQTPSNKVTEKGKYVELRCDPISGHTALYWYRQSLGQGPEFLIYFQGTGAADDSGLPNDRFFAVRPEGSVSTLKIQRTERGDSAVYLCASSLGQADPYFGSGTRLTVV.

The chain joins TRBV29-1 to TRBJ2-3, with TRBD2 as a possible D gene (7 bases). The CDR3 has 16 residues. From germline, CDR1 is SQVTM and CDR2 ANQGSEA. V was shortened by 6 bases and J by 0 bases, with 19 bases between the two germline ends. Here the CDR3 DNA reads TGCAGCGTGGCGGGGGCACAAACGGACAGCACAGATACGCAGTATTTT. Amino acids: CSVAGAQTDSTDTQYF.

This clonotype was found a few times. The CDR3 DNA is TGTGCCATCAGTGGTAGCGGCGCAATCTACGAGCAGTACTTC. Protein: CAISGSGAIYEQYF. The chain recombines TRBV10-3 with TRBJ2-7; TRBD2 might be the D (6 bases). There are 14 residues in the CDR3. Trimming took 4 bases from V and 3 from J, leaving 13 bases between them. CDR1 and CDR2 from the germline V gene are ENHRY and SYGVKD.

The rearrangement joins TRBV6-1 to TRBJ1-2; D not resolved. V was pared by 6 bases and J by 2 bases, with 10 bases between. Germline values: CDR1 MNHNS, CDR2 SASEGT. The CDR3 runs to 13 residues. The DNA for the CDR3 is TGTGCCAGCAGCGTGGAGGAGAACTATGGCTACACCTTC. Translating gives CASSVEENYGYTF.

This clonotype was found once. This sequence joins TRBV7-6 and TRBJ2-7; 8 bases map to TRBD1. The CDR3 runs 18 residues. J lost 3 bases, V lost 1 base, and 14 bases had no gene match. The germline gives CDR1 SGHVS, CDR2 FNYEAQ. The CDR3 loop is CASSLVPQGARLNYEQYF. The CDR3, as DNA: TGTGCCAGCAGCTTAGTCCCCCAGGGGGCTCGTTTGAACTACGAGCAGTACTTC.

The CDR3 is CASSALGTSGGTDTQYF. The CDR3 bases are TGCGCCAGCAGCGCACTAGGGACTAGCGGGGGCACAGATACGCAGTATTTT. This chain connects TRBV4-3 to TRBJ2-3; 13 bases map to TRBD2. This CDR3 region has 17 residues. V lost 5 bases, J lost 1 base, and 6 bases stayed unmatched. From germline, CDR1 is LGHNA and CDR2 YSLEER.

This chain uses TRBV11-2 with TRBJ2-1; the D gene is possibly TRBD1 (6 bases). The CDR3 is 15 residues long. In germline, CDR1 is SGHAT, CDR2 FQNNGV. Trimming removed 5 bases from V and 2 bases from J, with 13 bases in between. The CDR3 loop is CASSRRRGTYNEQFF. The CDR3 DNA reads TGTGCCAGCAGCAGACGCAGGGGCACCTACAATGAGCAGTTCTTC.

The chain joins TRBV18 to TRBJ1-2; tentative D call: TRBD1 (5 bases). Trimming shortened V by 2 bases and J by 6 bases, and 16 bases separated the two germline ends. This CDR3 has 15 amino acids. Germline CDR1 KGHSH, CDR2 LQKENI. CDR3 sequence reads: CASSPSRGTSDGYTF. The CDR3 nucleotides are TGTGCCAGCTCACCATCACGAGGGACGTCTGATGGCTACACCTTC. Full variable domain (outside the CDR3, taken from reference TRBV18 and TRBJ1-2): NAGVMQNPRHLVRRRGQEARLRCSPMKGHSHVYWYRQLPEEGLKFMVYLQKENIIDESGMPKERFSAEFPKEGPSILRIQQVVRGDSAAYFCASSPSRGTSDGYTFGSGTRLTVV.

The V and J genes are TRBV5-1 and TRBJ2-3; TRBD1 aligns across 8 bases. J gave up 2 bases and V 4 bases, and 6 bases lay outside the gene matches. The CDR3 runs to 15 residues. Germline-derived CDR1 and CDR2 are SGHRS and YFSETQ. The CDR3 coding sequence is TGCGCCAGCAGCGGGGGGACAGGTAACACAGATACGCAGTATTTT. Translated, it gives CASSGGTGNTDTQYF.